These T cell receptor beta chains were read from a single sample in a study of blood T cell repertoires in COVID-19. Generated by immunoSEQ multiplex PCR, the TCRdb table keeps only in-frame clones and is missing some. Of more than 150,000 clones listed, 85% to 90% were seen once; the top ten hold about 0.95%. Sequenced input: peripheral blood. The origin of the receptors is a young man with acute or convalescent COVID-19. Each CDR3 is given with its conserved first and last residue. A D gene is named only where the DNA matches it firmly. Clone size is shown for a subset of rows, as once, few, many or a class of expanded clone.

>.|TRBV6-1|.|TRBJ1-6
TGTGCCAGCAGTGAAGTGGACTCTCCCTCCTATAATTCACCCCTCCACTTT
CASSEVDSPSYNSPLHF
>TRBD2|TRBV5-4|.|TRBJ2-3
TGTGCCAGCAGCTGGGGACTAACGACCACAGATACGCAGTATTTT
CASSWGLTTTDTQYF
>.|TRBV4-2|.|TRBJ2-2
TGTGCCAGCAGCCAGGAACCTGGACACCTCAGTACGAACACCGGGGAGCTGTTTTTT
CASSQEPGHLSTNTGELFF
>TRBD1|TRBV6-5|.|TRBJ2-5
TGTGCCAGCAGTTACTACGGGACAGGGGTTGAGGAGACCCAGTACTTC
CASSYYGTGVEETQYF
>TRBD2|TRBV3-1/TRBV3-2|.|TRBJ2-7
TGTGCCAGCAGCCGTAGTGGGACTAGCGGGTCGTACGAGCAGTACTTC
CASSRSGTSGSYEQYF
>.|TRBV6-1|once|TRBJ1-2
TGTGCCAGCAGTGAACTCAGGCGTAACTATGGCTACACCTTC
CASSELRRNYGYTF
>TRBD1|TRBV18|once|TRBJ1-6
TGTGCCAGCTCACCGACAGGGGGAGATTCACCCCTCCACTTT
CASSPTGGDSPLHF
>TRBD2|TRBV30|.|TRBJ2-1
TGTGCCTGGAGCTTTCGGACTAGCGGGGTGAAAAGCTCCTACAATGAGCAGTTCTTC
CAWSFRTSGVKSSYNEQFF
>.|TRBV7-9|.|TRBJ1-2
TGTGCCAGCAGCGGCGGGGGCGAGGGTTACTATGGCTACACCTTC
CASSGGGEGYYGYTF
>TRBD1|TRBV6-6|.|TRBJ1-2
TGTGCCATCTCCACGGGGCAGGGGGCAACTAATGGCTACACCTTC
CAISTGQGATNGYTF